This paragraph reports one TCR beta chain. What it binds is not known. With random hexamers, reverse transcription was performed on roughly 0.45 to 1 ug of RNA. TCRdb reanalysed the immunoSEQ multiplex PCR reads using MiXCR and keeps one entry per CDR3 protein. The sample includes some 300,000 distinct CDR3 sequences, 75% to 85% of them seen just once. This record belongs to a study of CD8 T cells in Susac syndrome. Findings and limits, study-wide: The authors acknowledged that the study's TCR sequencing and HLA analysis involved relatively few individuals.

The germline CDR1 and CDR2 sequences are KGHDR and SFDVKD. The CDR3 spans 15 residues. The V gene lost 0 bases and the J gene lost 5 bases, with 10 bases spanning the gap. The chain uses TRBV24-1 and TRBJ2-1; D remains ambiguous. The specimen was CD8+ T cells from PBMCs. This clonotype was obtained from a human donor with multiple sclerosis. The CDR3 DNA reads as TGTGCCACCAGTGATTTGAGGACCACCAACAATGAGCAGTTCTTC. Protein: CATSDLRTTNNEQFF.